The rows below give T cell receptor beta chains drawn from one sample of a study of blood T cell repertoires in COVID-19. Clones were sequenced by immunoSEQ multiplex PCR, and TCRdb holds only the in-frame ones, with some missing. The data contain about 50,000 clones, over 70% of them singletons. Sequenced input: peripheral blood. These receptors all come from a human donor with active COVID-19. The donor label of this sample is uncertain. The CDR3 runs from the conserved cysteine through the conserved F or W. The D gene is left open where the match is weak. Some rows mark clone size as missing; the rest say once, few, many or name a class of expanded clone.

D: .; size: few; J: TRBJ1-2; V: TRBV6-2/TRBV6-3; DNA: TGTGCCAGCAGCGCAGGGTACTATGGCTACACCTTC; CDR3: CASSAGYYGYTF
D: TRBD1; size: .; J: TRBJ1-1; V: TRBV5-1; DNA: TGCGCCAGCAGCCTGGGACAGGGCGTCACTGAAGCTTTCTTT; CDR3: CASSLGQGVTEAFF
D: .; size: .; J: TRBJ2-3; V: TRBV6-2/TRBV6-3; DNA: TGTGCCAGCAGTTCCCTACTTACTAGCACAGATACGCAGTATTTT; CDR3: CASSSLLTSTDTQYF
D: TRBD2; size: .; J: TRBJ2-1; V: TRBV6-7; DNA: TGTGCCAGCAGTTACCCGGGATTCGGAGTTAGCGGGTGGTACAATGAGCAGTTCTTC; CDR3: CASSYPGFGVSGWYNEQFF
D: TRBD2; size: .; J: TRBJ2-1; V: TRBV5-1; DNA: TGCGCCAGCAGCTTTGGGCTAGCGGGTCACTACAATGAGCAGTTCTTC; CDR3: CASSFGLAGHYNEQFF
D: TRBD1; size: .; J: TRBJ1-5; V: TRBV4-3; DNA: TGCGCCAGCAGCCAGGGGACAGGTGGACATCAGCCCCAGCATTTT; CDR3: CASSQGTGGHQPQHF
D: TRBD1; size: .; J: TRBJ1-3; V: TRBV9; DNA: TGTGCCAGCAGCGTAACAGGGGTCGGAAACACCATATATTTT; CDR3: CASSVTGVGNTIYF
D: TRBD1; size: .; J: TRBJ2-7; V: TRBV29-1; DNA: TGCAGCGTTGCTGGAACAGGGGGCACCTACGAGCAGTACTTC; CDR3: CSVAGTGGTYEQYF
D: .; size: .; J: TRBJ1-1; V: TRBV19; DNA: TGTGCCAGTAGTATGCGGTTAAACGCTGAAGCTTTCTTT; CDR3: CASSMRLNAEAFF
D: .; size: .; J: TRBJ2-5; V: TRBV7-2; DNA: TGTGCCAGCAGCTCCGGGACTTCGCGCGAGACCCAGTACTTC; CDR3: CASSSGTSRETQYF
D: .; size: .; J: TRBJ1-1; V: TRBV5-4; DNA: TGTGCCAGCAGCCTACAAACAGGGACCACTGAAGCTTTCTTT; CDR3: CASSLQTGTTEAFF
D: .; size: .; J: TRBJ1-1; V: TRBV11-3; DNA: TGTGCCAGCAGCTTGGGGGTCTGGGGACAGAACACTGAAGCTTTCTTT; CDR3: CASSLGVWGQNTEAFF
D: .; size: .; J: TRBJ2-7; V: TRBV28; DNA: TGTGCCAGCATCGGCGGAGAATACGAGCAGTACTTC; CDR3: CASIGGEYEQYF
D: .; size: .; J: TRBJ2-1; V: TRBV10-3; DNA: TGTGCCATCAGTGTCCTCGGGACTCTGAATGAGCAGTTCTTC; CDR3: CAISVLGTLNEQFF
D: .; size: .; J: TRBJ1-6; V: TRBV6-6; DNA: TGTGCCAGCAGTTACTCTAGACAGAGTAATTCACCCCTCCACTTT; CDR3: CASSYSRQSNSPLHF
D: .; size: once; J: TRBJ1-6; V: TRBV3-1/TRBV3-2; DNA: TGTGCCAGCAGCCAAGTAAGGGGGAATTCACCCCTCCACTTT; CDR3: CASSQVRGNSPLHF
D: TRBD1; size: once; J: TRBJ1-2; V: TRBV6-6; DNA: TGTGCCAGCAGGGACGAGAGCAGGGGGCCGGCTGGCTACACCTTC; CDR3: CASRDESRGPAGYTF
D: TRBD1; size: .; J: TRBJ1-2; V: TRBV18; DNA: TGTGCCAGCTCATTTCGGACAGGGGGCTACACCTTC; CDR3: CASSFRTGGYTF
D: TRBD1; size: .; J: TRBJ2-3; V: TRBV28; DNA: TGTGCCAGCAGTCCCAGACAGGGGGCGCGGAAAACGACCAACTGGGATACGCAGTATTTT; CDR3: CASSPRQGARKTTNWDTQYF
D: TRBD2; size: .; J: TRBJ2-1; V: TRBV4-2; DNA: TGTGCCAGCAGCCCCGGGGCTAGCGGACCCAATGAGCAGTTCTTC; CDR3: CASSPGASGPNEQFF
D: TRBD1; size: .; J: TRBJ1-2; V: TRBV11-2; DNA: TGTGCCAGCAGCTTTAAAAGGACAGGCGGAACTCTATATGGCTACACCTTC; CDR3: CASSFKRTGGTLYGYTF
D: .; size: .; J: TRBJ1-1; V: TRBV2; DNA: TGTGCCAGCAGGGTGGACAGCGGAGAAGCTTTCTTT; CDR3: CASRVDSGEAFF
D: TRBD1; size: .; J: TRBJ1-4; V: TRBV27; DNA: TGTGCCAGCAGTCCGTATAACAGGGACAGGGGATTTGAAAAACTGTTTTTT; CDR3: CASSPYNRDRGFEKLFF
D: .; size: .; J: TRBJ2-7; V: TRBV2; DNA: TGTGCCAGCAGTCTTGGGAGAGGCTACGAGCAGTACTTC; CDR3: CASSLGRGYEQYF
D: .; size: once; J: TRBJ1-2; V: TRBV7-9; DNA: TGTGCCAGCAGCCCCGAGGCCGCTGGCTACACCTTC; CDR3: CASSPEAAGYTF
D: .; size: .; J: TRBJ2-7; V: TRBV7-8; DNA: TGTGCCAGCAGCTCCCAGGCGGGGGCCCACGAGCAGTACTTC; CDR3: CASSSQAGAHEQYF
D: TRBD2; size: .; J: TRBJ2-5; V: TRBV7-2; DNA: TGTGCCAGCAGCCGGGGGGGGGAAGAGACCCAGTACTTC; CDR3: CASSRGGEETQYF
D: .; size: .; J: TRBJ1-1; V: TRBV5-4; DNA: TGTGCCAGCAGCCACAAGGGGCGGGGAGGGACTGAAGCTTTCTTT; CDR3: CASSHKGRGGTEAFF
D: TRBD1; size: .; J: TRBJ2-5; V: TRBV5-1; DNA: TGCGCCAGCAGCACGGGGACAGTGCAAGAGACCCAGTACTTC; CDR3: CASSTGTVQETQYF
D: TRBD2; size: .; J: TRBJ2-3; V: TRBV7-9; DNA: TGTGCCAGCGGGAGCGGGGGGGACACAGATACGCAGTATTTT; CDR3: CASGSGGDTDTQYF
D: .; size: .; J: TRBJ1-1; V: TRBV7-8; DNA: TGTGCCAGCAGCTCCCGGAAGAGGTTAGAAGCTTTCTTT; CDR3: CASSSRKRLEAFF
D: TRBD1; size: .; J: TRBJ2-7; V: TRBV6-5; DNA: TGTGCCAGCAGGGGGACAGGGAGAAGCGAGCAGTACTTC; CDR3: CASRGTGRSEQYF
D: .; size: .; J: TRBJ2-7; V: TRBV30; DNA: TGTGCCTGGAGTGCCTACAGGGACGAGCAGTACTTC; CDR3: CAWSAYRDEQYF
D: TRBD2; size: once; J: TRBJ2-7; V: TRBV29-1; DNA: TGCAGCGTGGTAGCGGGAGGGCCCTACGAGCAGTACTTC; CDR3: CSVVAGGPYEQYF
D: .; size: .; J: TRBJ1-2; V: TRBV5-4; DNA: TGTGCCAGCAGCTTTGGTGGGGGGGGCTATGGCTACACCTTC; CDR3: CASSFGGGGYGYTF
D: TRBD2; size: .; J: TRBJ2-1; V: TRBV5-1; DNA: TGCGCCAGCAGCTTTACTAGCGGGGGACACAATGAGCAGTTCTTC; CDR3: CASSFTSGGHNEQFF
D: .; size: .; J: TRBJ2-2; V: TRBV7-6; DNA: TGTGCCAGCAGCTTAAGGGGAGGTACGAACACCGGGGAGCTGTTTTTT; CDR3: CASSLRGGTNTGELFF
D: .; size: .; J: TRBJ1-5; V: TRBV6-5; DNA: TGTGCCAGCAGCCAGGACAGTGAACAGCCCCAGCATTTT; CDR3: CASSQDSEQPQHF
D: TRBD2; size: .; J: TRBJ2-3; V: TRBV27; DNA: TGTGCCAGCAGTTCTACCCAAGCGGGAGGGCCAGATACGCAGTATTTT; CDR3: CASSSTQAGGPDTQYF
D: TRBD2; size: .; J: TRBJ2-2; V: TRBV7-6; DNA: TGTGCCAGCGGGAGGGCGAACACCGGGGAGCTGTTTTTT; CDR3: CASGRANTGELFF
D: TRBD2; size: .; J: TRBJ2-2; V: TRBV29-1; DNA: TGCAGCGTTGAGGGAGGACTAGCGGGGGACACCGGGGAGCTGTTTTTT; CDR3: CSVEGGLAGDTGELFF
D: .; size: .; J: TRBJ2-7; V: TRBV7-3; DNA: TGTGCCAGCAGCCCCTGGGCTTCAAGCTCCTACGAGCAGTACTTC; CDR3: CASSPWASSSYEQYF
D: TRBD1; size: few; J: TRBJ1-1; V: TRBV27; DNA: TGTGCCAGCAGACCCAGACAGGGGCTGGGCACTGAAGCTTTCTTT; CDR3: CASRPRQGLGTEAFF
D: .; size: once; J: TRBJ2-2; V: TRBV2; DNA: TGTGCCAGCAGACAAGGGACTCTAAACACCGGGGAGCTGTTTTTT; CDR3: CASRQGTLNTGELFF
D: TRBD1; size: .; J: TRBJ2-7; V: TRBV11-2; DNA: TGTGCCAGCAGCTTTGGACAGGGATCCGAGCAGTACTTC; CDR3: CASSFGQGSEQYF